These T cell receptor beta chains were read from a single sample in a study of human T cells and chemical hapten exposure. From the RACE reads, TCRdb called clonotypes with MiXCR, one entry per CDR3 protein. This table has roughly 200,000 distinct CDR3 sequences, 20% to 25% appearing once. Material: whole blood, obtained in connection with sensitization to the hapten diphenylcyclopropenone (DPC). The receptors derive from a woman in her fifties or sixties with alopecia areata. Some clones in this sample may be carry-over from other donors' samples. CDR3s include the opening cysteine and the closing phenylalanine or tryptophan.

TRBJ2-1,TRBV28,CASSPGLAGGEQFF
TRBJ2-2,TRBV3-1,CASRPGLAIMNTGELFF
TRBJ1-1,TRBV12-3/TRBV12-4,CASSATLNTEAFF
TRBJ2-7,TRBV20-1,CSASKFEGTYEQYF
TRBJ2-2,TRBV18,CASSPDRDMNTGELFF
TRBJ2-1,TRBV20-1,CSARDWVSIQENEQFF
TRBJ2-3,TRBV30,CAWSKTGTDTQYF
TRBJ2-1,TRBV29-1,CSVGRPGLALDEQFF
TRBJ2-3,TRBV7-2,CASSIASGDTQYF
TRBJ2-3,TRBV20-1,CGASWAGATDTQYF
TRBJ2-1,TRBV20-1,CSALIAAGGVHEQFF
TRBJ1-5,TRBV30,CAWSGTDNQPQHF
TRBJ2-1,TRBV7-8,CASSFYPAGYNEQFF
TRBJ2-1,TRBV20-1,CSADPLGNEQFF
TRBJ1-1,TRBV7-9,CASSSGLNTEAFF
TRBJ2-7,TRBV7-2,CASSPGIGAYEQYF
TRBJ2-3,TRBV29-1,CSVEEGQGAQYF
TRBJ1-4,TRBV12-3/TRBV12-4,CASSYLREKLFF
TRBJ1-1,TRBV12-3/TRBV12-4,CASSSQGWGAFF
TRBJ2-7,TRBV27,CASSLLSSGDYEQYF
TRBJ2-7,TRBV27,CASLTGANEQYF
TRBJ2-7,TRBV24-1,CATSDPGSEQYF
TRBJ2-2,TRBV29-1,CSAQGGGNTGELFF
TRBJ2-4,TRBV7-9,CASSLALDVNIQYF
TRBJ1-1,TRBV29-1,CGTLNTEAFF
TRBJ1-1,TRBV12-3/TRBV12-4,CASSLNRWTEAFF
TRBJ1-1,TRBV29-1,CSVETGGNTEAFF
TRBJ2-3,TRBV20-1,CSARDWGGPAGGPLTDTQYF
TRBJ1-1,TRBV20-1,CSARDRGDREGFTEAFF
TRBJ2-3,TRBV11-3,CASSLFQKADTQYF
TRBJ2-1,TRBV6-6,CASSYLSLETEQFF
TRBJ2-3,TRBV29-1,CSVLGRTDTQYF
TRBJ1-2,TRBV6-2/TRBV6-3,CASSYLGQGNGYTF
TRBJ1-6,TRBV20-1,CSAERDSPLHF
TRBJ2-2,TRBV29-1,CSVKTGTGGFSGELFF
TRBJ2-2,TRBV5-1,CASSLQGDLNTGELFF
TRBJ2-7,TRBV20-1,CSASLRSGPYEQYF
TRBJ2-1,TRBV6-2/TRBV6-3,CASSSGTHRNEQFF
TRBJ1-5,TRBV12-3/TRBV12-4,CASSFSGGGQPQHF
TRBJ1-5,TRBV19,CASSTGRDQPQHF